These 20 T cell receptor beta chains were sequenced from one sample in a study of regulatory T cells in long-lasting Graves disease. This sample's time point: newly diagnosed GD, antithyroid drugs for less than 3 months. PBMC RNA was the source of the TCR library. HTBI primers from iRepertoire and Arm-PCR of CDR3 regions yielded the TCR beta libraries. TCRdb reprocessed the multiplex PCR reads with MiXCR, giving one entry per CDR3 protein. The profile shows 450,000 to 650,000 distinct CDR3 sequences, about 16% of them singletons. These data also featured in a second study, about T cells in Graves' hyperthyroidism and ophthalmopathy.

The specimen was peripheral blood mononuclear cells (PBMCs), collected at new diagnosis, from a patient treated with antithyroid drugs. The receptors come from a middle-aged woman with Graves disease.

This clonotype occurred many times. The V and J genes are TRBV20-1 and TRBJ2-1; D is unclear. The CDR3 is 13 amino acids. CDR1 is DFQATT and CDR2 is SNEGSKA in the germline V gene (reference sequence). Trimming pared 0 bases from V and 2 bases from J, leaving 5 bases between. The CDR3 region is CSAREAPYNEQFF. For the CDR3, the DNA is TGCAGTGCTAGAGAAGCGCCCTACAATGAGCAGTTCTTC.

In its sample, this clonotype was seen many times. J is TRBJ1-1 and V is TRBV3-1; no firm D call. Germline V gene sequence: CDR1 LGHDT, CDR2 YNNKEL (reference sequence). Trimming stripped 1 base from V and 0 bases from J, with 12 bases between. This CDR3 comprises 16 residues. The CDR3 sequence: CASSQATALVNTEAFF. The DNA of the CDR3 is TGTGCCAGCAGCCAAGCAACGGCTCTGGTGAACACTGAAGCTTTCTTT. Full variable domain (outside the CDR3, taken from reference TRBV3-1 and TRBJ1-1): DTAVSQTPKYLVTQMGNDKSIKCEQNLGHDTMYWYKQDSKKFLKIMFSYNNKELIINETVPNRFSPKSPDKAHLNLHINSLELGDSAVYFCASSQATALVNTEAFFGQGTRLTVV.

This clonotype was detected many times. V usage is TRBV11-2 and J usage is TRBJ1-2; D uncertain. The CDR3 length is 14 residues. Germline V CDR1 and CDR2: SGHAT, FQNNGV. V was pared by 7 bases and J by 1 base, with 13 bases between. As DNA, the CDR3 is TGTGCCAGCAACACACACGGGGATAACTATGGCTACACCTTC. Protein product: CASNTHGDNYGYTF.

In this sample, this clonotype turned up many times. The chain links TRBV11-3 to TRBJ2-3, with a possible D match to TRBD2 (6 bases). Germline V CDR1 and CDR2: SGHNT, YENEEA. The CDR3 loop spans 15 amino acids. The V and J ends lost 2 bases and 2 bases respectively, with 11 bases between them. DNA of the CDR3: TGTGCCAGCAGCTTATCGTGGGACTCCACAGATACGCAGTATTTT. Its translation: CASSLSWDSTDTQYF. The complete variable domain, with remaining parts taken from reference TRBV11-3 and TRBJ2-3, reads EAGVVQSPRYKIIEKKQPVAFWCNPISGHNTLYWYLQNLGQGPELLIRYENEEAVDDSQLPKDRFSAERLKGVDSTLKIQPAELGDSAVYLCASSLSWDSTDTQYFGPGTRLTVL.

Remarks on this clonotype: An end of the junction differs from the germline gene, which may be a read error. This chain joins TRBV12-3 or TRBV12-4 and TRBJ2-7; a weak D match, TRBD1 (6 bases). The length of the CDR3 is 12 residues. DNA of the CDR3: TGTGTCAGCAGTTTAGGGGGCTACGAGCAGTACTTC. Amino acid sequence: CVSSLGGYEQYF.

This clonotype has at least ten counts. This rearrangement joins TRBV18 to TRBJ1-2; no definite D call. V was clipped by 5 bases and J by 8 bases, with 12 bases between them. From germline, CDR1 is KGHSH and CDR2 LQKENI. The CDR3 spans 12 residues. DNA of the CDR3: TGTGCCAGCTCATCCGACCGTAGCGGCTACACCTTC. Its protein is CASSSDRSGYTF.

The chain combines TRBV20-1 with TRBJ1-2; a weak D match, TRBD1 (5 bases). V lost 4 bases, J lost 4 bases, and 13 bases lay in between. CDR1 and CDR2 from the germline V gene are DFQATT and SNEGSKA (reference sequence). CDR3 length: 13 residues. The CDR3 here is CSATDRGSYGYTF. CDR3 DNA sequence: TGCAGTGCTACCGACAGAGGCAGCTATGGCTACACCTTC.

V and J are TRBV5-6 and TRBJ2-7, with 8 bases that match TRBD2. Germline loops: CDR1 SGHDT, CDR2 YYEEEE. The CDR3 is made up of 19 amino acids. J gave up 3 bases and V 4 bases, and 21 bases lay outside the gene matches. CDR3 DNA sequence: TGTGCCAGCAGCACAAGACTAGCGCGGGGCGGCGCAAGGGTCTACGAGCAGTACTTC. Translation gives CASSTRLARGGARVYEQYF.

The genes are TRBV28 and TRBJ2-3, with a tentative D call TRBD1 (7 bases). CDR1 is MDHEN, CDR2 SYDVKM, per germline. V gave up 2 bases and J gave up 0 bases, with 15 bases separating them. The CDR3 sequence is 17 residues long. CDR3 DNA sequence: TGTGCCAGCAGTTTAGATGGCAGGGGGGCTAGCACAGATACGCAGTATTTT. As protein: CASSLDGRGASTDTQYF.

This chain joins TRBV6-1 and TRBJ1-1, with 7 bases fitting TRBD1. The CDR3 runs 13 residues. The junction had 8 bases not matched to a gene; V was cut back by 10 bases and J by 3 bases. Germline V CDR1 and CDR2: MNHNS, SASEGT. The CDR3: CATNEQGDTEAFF. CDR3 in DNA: TGTGCCACCAACGAGCAGGGGGACACTGAAGCTTTCTTT.

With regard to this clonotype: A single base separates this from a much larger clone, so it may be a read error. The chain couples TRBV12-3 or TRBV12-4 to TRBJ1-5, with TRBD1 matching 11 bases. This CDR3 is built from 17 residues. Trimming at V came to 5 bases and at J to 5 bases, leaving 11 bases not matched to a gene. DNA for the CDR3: TGTGCCAGCAGTCCGGACAGGGGGCGGTTTGGCGATCAGCCCCAGCATTTT. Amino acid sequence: CASSPDRGRFGDQPQHF.

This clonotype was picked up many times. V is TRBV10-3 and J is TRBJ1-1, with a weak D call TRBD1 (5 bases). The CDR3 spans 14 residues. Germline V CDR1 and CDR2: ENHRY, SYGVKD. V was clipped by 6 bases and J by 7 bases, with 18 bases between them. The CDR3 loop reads CAISPGISEGEAFF. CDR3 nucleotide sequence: TGTGCCATCAGCCCAGGGATAAGCGAGGGTGAAGCTTTCTTT.

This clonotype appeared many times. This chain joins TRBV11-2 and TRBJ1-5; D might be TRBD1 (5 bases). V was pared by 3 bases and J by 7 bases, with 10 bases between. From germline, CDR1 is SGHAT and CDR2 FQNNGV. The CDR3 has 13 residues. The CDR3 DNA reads TGTGCCAGCAGCTTGGGGCTCGGCCAGCCCCAGCATTTT. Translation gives CASSLGLGQPQHF.

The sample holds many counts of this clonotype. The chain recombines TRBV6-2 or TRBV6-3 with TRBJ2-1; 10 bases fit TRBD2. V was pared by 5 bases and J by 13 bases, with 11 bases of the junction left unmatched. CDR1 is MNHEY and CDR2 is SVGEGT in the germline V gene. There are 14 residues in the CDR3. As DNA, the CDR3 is TGTGCCAGCAGTATCAGCGGGGGGGGTATCTTTCAGTTCTTC. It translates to CASSISGGGIFQFF.

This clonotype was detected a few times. The CDR3 spells CASSYSVGAPKNIQYF. Here the CDR3 DNA reads TGTGCCAGCAGTTACTCGGTGGGCGCCCCCAAAAACATTCAGTACTTC. The chain employs TRBV6-5 and TRBJ2-4; the D is unclear. Germline V gives CDR1 MNHEY, CDR2 SVGAGI. Trimming cost V 0 bases and J 2 bases, with 11 bases left between them. The CDR3 is made up of 16 amino acids.

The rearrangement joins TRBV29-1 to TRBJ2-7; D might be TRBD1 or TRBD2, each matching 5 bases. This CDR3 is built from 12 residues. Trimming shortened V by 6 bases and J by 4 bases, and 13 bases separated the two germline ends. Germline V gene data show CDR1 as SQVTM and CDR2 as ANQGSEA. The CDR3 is CSVGDGDYEQYF. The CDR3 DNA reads TGCAGCGTGGGGGATGGAGATTACGAGCAGTACTTC.

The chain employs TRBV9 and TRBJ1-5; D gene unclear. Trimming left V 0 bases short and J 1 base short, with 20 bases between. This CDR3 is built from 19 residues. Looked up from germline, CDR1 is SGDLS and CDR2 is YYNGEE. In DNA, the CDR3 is TGTGCCAGCAGCGTAGACAATGGGCAAAGGATAGGGAGCAATCAGCCCCAGCATTTT. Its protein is CASSVDNGQRIGSNQPQHF. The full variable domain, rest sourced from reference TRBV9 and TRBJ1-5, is DSGVTQTPKHLITATGQRVTLRCSPRSGDLSVYWYQQSLDQGLQFLIQYYNGEERAKGNILERFSAQQFPDLHSELNLSSLELGDSALYFCASSVDNGQRIGSNQPQHFGDGTRLSIL.

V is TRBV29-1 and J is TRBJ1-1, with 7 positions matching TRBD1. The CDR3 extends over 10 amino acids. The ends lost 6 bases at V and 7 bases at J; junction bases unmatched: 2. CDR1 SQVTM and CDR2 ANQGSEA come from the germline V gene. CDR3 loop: CSVQGDEAFF. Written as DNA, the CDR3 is TGCAGCGTCCAGGGGGATGAAGCTTTCTTT.

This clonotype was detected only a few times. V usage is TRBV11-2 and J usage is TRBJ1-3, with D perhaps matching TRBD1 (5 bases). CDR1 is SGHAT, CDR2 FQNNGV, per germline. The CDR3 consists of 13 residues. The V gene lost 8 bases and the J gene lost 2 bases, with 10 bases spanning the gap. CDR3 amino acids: CASRSGPGNTIYF. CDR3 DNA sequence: TGTGCCAGCCGATCGGGGCCTGGAAACACCATATATTTT. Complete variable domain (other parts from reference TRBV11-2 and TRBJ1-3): EAGVAQSPRYKIIEKRQSVAFWCNPISGHATLYWYQQILGQGPKLLIQFQNNGVVDDSQLPKDRFSAERLKGVDSTLKIQPAKLEDSAVYLCASRSGPGNTIYFGEGSWLTVV.

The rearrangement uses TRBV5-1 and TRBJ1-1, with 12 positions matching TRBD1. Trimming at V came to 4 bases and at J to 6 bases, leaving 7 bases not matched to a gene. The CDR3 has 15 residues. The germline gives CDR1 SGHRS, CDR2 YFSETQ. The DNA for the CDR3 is TGCGCCAGCAGCCGGGAGGGACAGGGGGCCGCTGAAGCTTTCTTT. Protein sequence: CASSREGQGAAEAFF.